Below are 26 T cell receptor beta chains sequenced from a single sample in a study of blood T cell repertoires in COVID-19. Sequencing was performed with immunoSEQ multiplex PCR; in TCRdb, only in-frame clones are kept and a portion is missing. The profile covers fewer than 200,000 clones, with around 86% appearing a single time and over 7.5% taken by the ten largest. Sequenced: peripheral blood. Source of these receptors: a man in his forties or fifties with active or convalescent COVID-19.

V is TRBV5-6 and J is TRBJ1-1, with 8 bases lining up with TRBD1. The CDR3 length is 13 residues. V lost 2 bases and J lost 5; bases outside the gene matches: 2. Per the germline V gene, CDR1 is SGHDT and CDR2 is YYEEEE. The CDR3 loop is CASSLQGGTEAFF. CDR3 nucleotides: TGTGCCAGCAGCTTACAGGGGGGAACTGAAGCTTTCTTT.

The chain links TRBV30 to TRBJ1-2; 8 nucleotides align to TRBD1. The CDR3 loop spans 15 amino acids. Germline lookup yields CDR1 GTSNPN and CDR2 SVGIG (reference sequence). The J segment lost 4 bases and the V segment lost 6 bases, leaving 13 bases of the junction unmatched. This CDR3 is CACLRGRWVSYGYTF. For the CDR3, the DNA is TGTGCCTGCCTCAGGGGGCGCTGGGTTAGCTATGGCTACACCTTC.

CDR3 nucleotide sequence: TGTGCCAGCAGCTTGTATTCGACAGGAGGCGGTCAGCCCCAGCATTTT. Translated, it gives CASSLYSTGGGQPQHF. This rearrangement joins TRBV5-6 to TRBJ1-5, with D perhaps matching TRBD1 (6 bases). V was shortened by 1 base and J by 6 bases, with 17 bases between the two germline ends. From germline, CDR1 is SGHDT and CDR2 YYEEEE. This CDR3 comprises 16 residues.

The gene calls are TRBV5-5 and TRBJ1-5; a possible D gene is TRBD1 (5 bases). Germline loops: CDR1 SGHKS, CDR2 YYEKEE (reference sequence). Trimming removed 3 bases at V and 4 bases at J, with 14 bases between. This CDR3 is built from 15 residues. The CDR3 is CASSSGGTGNQPQHF. The CDR3 nucleotides are TGTGCCAGCAGCTCTGGCGGGACTGGTAATCAGCCCCAGCATTTT.

The chain recombines TRBV4-1 with TRBJ1-1; 9 bases are a match to TRBD1. There are 19 residues in the CDR3. Germline values: CDR1 MGHRA, CDR2 YSYEKL. J was trimmed by 1 base and V by 0 bases; bases with no gene match: 12. CDR3 sequence: CASSQDWTDRGSENTEAFF. In DNA, the CDR3 is TGCGCCAGCAGCCAAGATTGGACGGACAGGGGATCGGAGAACACTGAAGCTTTCTTT.

V gene TRBV27 combines with J gene TRBJ2-1; perhaps TRBD2 as D (5 bases). The CDR3 is 13 amino acids. With 0 bases removed from V and 8 bases from J, the gap between germline ends came to 8 bases. The V gene's germline CDR1 is MNHEY and CDR2 SMNVEV (reference sequence). The CDR3 is CASSLSEVDEQFF. Here the CDR3 DNA reads TGTGCCAGCAGTTTATCGGAGGTGGATGAGCAGTTCTTC.

This rearrangement joins TRBV6-5 to TRBJ2-5, with 8 bases fitting TRBD2. J gave up 4 bases and V 4 bases, and 5 bases lay outside the gene matches. The length of the CDR3 is 14 residues. CDR1 is MNHEY and CDR2 is SVGAGI in the germline V gene. For the CDR3, the DNA is TGTGCCAGCAGTTCCGGGGGGGGCGGAGAGACCCAGTACTTC. Translation: CASSSGGGGETQYF.

This chain uses TRBV11-2 with TRBJ1-3; TRBD1 matches 7 bases. The CDR3 runs 13 residues. Germline CDR1 and CDR2: SGHAT and FQNNGV. J lost 8 bases, V lost 5 bases, and 6 bases had no gene match. Written as DNA, the CDR3 is TGTGCCAGCAGCACCGACAGGGCGTACACCATATATTTT. Its translation is CASSTDRAYTIYF.

This chain uses TRBV5-4 with TRBJ2-3; possible D gene TRBD2, 7 bases. CDR1 SGHNT and CDR2 YYREEE come from the germline V gene (reference sequence). The CDR3 covers 15 residues. Trimming left V 4 bases short and J 1 base short, with 13 bases between. CDR3 sequence (DNA): TGTGCCAGCAGCATAGTAGGGGGGGGCACAGATACGCAGTATTTT. Encoded protein: CASSIVGGGTDTQYF. The full variable domain, completed using reference TRBV5-4 and TRBJ2-3, is ETGVTQSPTHLIKTRGQQVTLRCSSQSGHNTVSWYQQALGQGPQFIFQYYREEENGRGNFPPRFSGLQFPNYSSELNVNALELDDSALYLCASSIVGGGTDTQYFGPGTRLTVL.

The rearrangement joins TRBV9 to TRBJ2-1; D possibly corresponds to TRBD1 (5 bases). The CDR3 has 13 amino acids. V shed 0 bases and J shed 6 bases, with 7 bases lying between them. CDR1 and CDR2 (germline): SGDLS, YYNGEE. In DNA, the CDR3 is TGTGCCAGCAGCGTAGGGACAATCAATGAGCAGTTCTTC. Amino acid sequence: CASSVGTINEQFF.

The V call is TRBV9, the J call TRBJ2-2; a weak D match, TRBD1 (6 bases). Germline values: CDR1 SGDLS, CDR2 YYNGEE. V lost 3 bases to trimming and J lost 0 bases, with 15 bases between them. The CDR3 runs to 17 residues. CDR3 coding DNA: TGTGCCAGCAGCGGAAAAGGGGGAGCGACGAACACCGGGGAGCTGTTTTTT. It is translated as CASSGKGGATNTGELFF.

The V gene is TRBV5-4, the J gene TRBJ2-3; TRBD2 matches at 15 bases. After removal of 4 bases from V and 0 bases from J, the junction contained 6 bases not matched to a gene. Germline CDR1 is SGHNT and CDR2 is YYREEE (reference sequence). The CDR3 is 18 amino acids. DNA of the CDR3: TGTGCCAGCAGCCCCGGGACTAGCGGGAGGAGGAGCACAGATACGCAGTATTTT. This sequence encodes CASSPGTSGRRSTDTQYF.

This chain links TRBV7-9 with TRBJ2-7; TRBD2 matches at 8 bases. The CDR3 extends over 15 amino acids. Germline CDR1 reads SEHNR; CDR2 reads FQNEAQ (reference sequence). Trimming took 3 bases from V and 5 from J; bases not matched to a gene: 9. CDR3 sequence (DNA): TGTGCCAGCAGCTTTAACGGGGGGGCCGGCCACGAGCAGTACTTC. It codes for CASSFNGGAGHEQYF.

This clone has just one count. This chain joins TRBV9 and TRBJ2-2, with TRBD2 matching 8 bases. Trimming cost V 2 bases and J 0 bases; bases outside gene matches: 0. The CDR3 consists of 15 residues. Germline CDR1 is SGDLS and CDR2 is YYNGEE. CDR3 in DNA: TGTGCCAGCAGCGTTAGCGGGGCGAACACCGGGGAGCTGTTTTTT. Its translation: CASSVSGANTGELFF.

The V gene is TRBV7-6, the J gene TRBJ2-1, with 7 bases lining up with TRBD2. The CDR3 loop spans 12 amino acids. The junction had 5 bases not matched to a gene; V was cut back by 6 bases and J by 9 bases. The germline V gene encodes CDR1 SGHVS and CDR2 FNYEAQ. The CDR3 DNA follows: TGTGCCAGCAGTCCCGGGGGGTCTGAGCAGTTCTTC. Amino acid sequence: CASSPGGSEQFF. The whole variable domain, remainder taken from reference TRBV7-6 and TRBJ2-1, is GAGVSQSPRYKVTKRGQDVALRCDPISGHVSLYWYRQALGQGPEFLTYFNYEAQQDKSGLPNDRFSAERPEGSISTLTIQRTEQRDSAMYRCASSPGGSEQFFGPGTRLTVL.

The gene calls are TRBV2 and TRBJ1-6; the match to TRBD1 covers 7 bases. CDR3 size: 18 residues. The germline gives CDR1 SNHLY, CDR2 FYNNEI. Trimming at V came to 4 bases and at J to 4 bases, leaving 13 bases not matched to a gene. The CDR3, as DNA: TGTGCCAGCAGTGGGGGTGCACCCGGGACAGTATATAATTCACCCCTCCACTTT. It specifies CASSGGAPGTVYNSPLHF.

This sequence joins TRBV6-5 and TRBJ1-1, with 7 bases identical to TRBD1. Looked up from germline, CDR1 is MNHEY and CDR2 is SVGAGI. CDR3 length: 13 residues. After removal of 5 bases from V and 8 bases from J, the junction contained 8 bases not matched to a gene. CDR3 sequence (DNA): TGTGCCAGCAGTACCCGACAGGGTAGCGAAGCTTTCTTT. Its protein is CASSTRQGSEAFF.

V is TRBV6-5 and J is TRBJ2-2; D perhaps matches TRBD1 (6 bases). The CDR3 has 15 amino acids. Germline V gives CDR1 MNHEY, CDR2 SVGAGI. Between the trimmed V and J ends, which lost 7 bases and 6 bases, there was a span of 18 bases. The CDR3 protein is CASKLWQGIAGELFF. The CDR3 DNA follows: TGTGCCAGCAAGCTTTGGCAGGGGATCGCCGGGGAGCTGTTTTTT.

The chain has TRBV6-6 and TRBJ1-2, with TRBD1 matching 7 bases. CDR1 is MNHNY and CDR2 is SVGAGI in the germline V gene (reference sequence). The CDR3 totals 15 residues. J gave up 3 bases and V 4 bases, and 8 bases lay outside the gene matches. CDR3 nucleotides: TGTGCCAGCAGTTGGGGAGACAGGGCCCACTATGGCTACACCTTC. This translates into CASSWGDRAHYGYTF.

The genes are TRBV28 and TRBJ1-4; D is undetermined. Looked up from germline, CDR1 is MDHEN and CDR2 is SYDVKM. Trimming removed 3 bases at V and 1 base at J, with 9 bases between. The CDR3 contains 15 residues. The CDR3 loop is CASSFPGGTNEKLFF. The CDR3 bases are TGTGCCAGCAGTTTCCCAGGTGGAACTAATGAAAAACTGTTTTTT. Variable domain in full (rest from reference TRBV28 and TRBJ1-4): DVKVTQSSRYLVKRTGEKVFLECVQDMDHENMFWYRQDPGLGLRLIYFSYDVKMKEKGDIPEGYSVSREKKERFSLILESASTNQTSMYLCASSFPGGTNEKLFFGSGTQLSVL.

V and J are TRBV24-1 and TRBJ1-1; D gene ambiguous. CDR1 and CDR2 (germline): KGHDR, SFDVKD. The germline V and J ends were trimmed by 4 bases and 3 bases, with 8 bases remaining between them. There are 13 residues in the CDR3. The CDR3 DNA is TGTGCCACCAGTGACACGGGGTACACTGAAGCTTTCTTT. Protein product: CATSDTGYTEAFF.

The chain joins TRBV3-1 (or the pseudogene TRBV3-2) to TRBJ1-2; D perhaps matches TRBD1 (5 bases). Germline assignment: CDR1 LGHDT and CDR2 YNNKEL (reference sequence). V lost 1 base and J lost 6, with 18 bases in between. CDR3 length: 16 residues. In nucleotides, the CDR3 is TGTGCCAGCAGCCAAGTTGCGGGGGGAAGAATGGATGGCTACACCTTC. This gives the protein CASSQVAGGRMDGYTF.

This clone was counted a single time. The J gene is TRBJ1-2, the V gene TRBV5-1; TRBD1 is a possible D gene (6 bases). Trimming left V 1 base short and J 3 bases short, with 13 bases between. The CDR3 loop spans 15 amino acids. CDR1 and CDR2 from the germline V gene are SGHRS and YFSETQ. The CDR3 region is CASSLTGHNDYGYTF. CDR3 nucleotides: TGCGCCAGCAGCTTGACGGGACACAACGACTATGGCTACACCTTC.

The V gene is TRBV7-2, the J gene TRBJ2-2, with a tentative D call TRBD1 (5 bases). The V end lost 2 bases, the J end lost 1 base, and 8 bases lay between the germline ends. Germline V gene sequence: CDR1 SGHTA, CDR2 FQGNSA. This CDR3 has 15 amino acids. CDR3 sequence: CASSLYTGNTGELFF. In DNA, the CDR3 is TGTGCCAGCAGCTTATATACAGGGAACACCGGGGAGCTGTTTTTT.

The J gene is TRBJ1-2, the V gene TRBV21-1; the D call in the table, TRBD1, was not verified against the DNA. TRBV21-1 is a recognized pseudogene. CDR3 length equals 15 residues. In nucleotides, the CDR3 is TGTGCCAGCAGCAAGGGCCAGGCAGCTGTCTATGGCTACACCTTC. This encodes CASSKGQAAVYGYTF.

The rearrangement uses TRBV19 and TRBJ1-1; a possible D gene is TRBD1 (6 bases). Germline CDR1 reads LNHDA; CDR2 reads SQIVND (reference sequence). The CDR3 contains 13 residues. V lost 6 bases and J lost 7, with 15 bases in between. CDR3 amino acids: CASSGWTASEAFF. CDR3 nucleotides: TGTGCCAGTAGCGGCTGGACAGCAAGTGAAGCTTTCTTT. Full variable domain (missing parts from reference TRBV19 and TRBJ1-1): DGGITQSPKYLFRKEGQNVTLSCEQNLNHDAMYWYRQDPGQGLRLIYYSQIVNDFQKGDIAEGYSVSREKKESFPLTVTSAQKNPTAFYLCASSGWTASEAFFGQGTRLTVV.